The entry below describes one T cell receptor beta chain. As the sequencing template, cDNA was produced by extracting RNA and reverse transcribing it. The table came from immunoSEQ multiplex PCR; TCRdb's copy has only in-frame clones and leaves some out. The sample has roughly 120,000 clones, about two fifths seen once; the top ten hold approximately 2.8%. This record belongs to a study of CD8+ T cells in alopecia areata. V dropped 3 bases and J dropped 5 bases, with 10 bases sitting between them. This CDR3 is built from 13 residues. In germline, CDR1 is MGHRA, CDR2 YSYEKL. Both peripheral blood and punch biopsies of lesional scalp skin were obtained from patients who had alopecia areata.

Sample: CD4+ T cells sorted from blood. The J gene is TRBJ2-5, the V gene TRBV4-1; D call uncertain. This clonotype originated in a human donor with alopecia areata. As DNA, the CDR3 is TGCGCCAGCAGCCAGTACCCACCCGAGACCCAGTACTTC. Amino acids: CASSQYPPETQYF.